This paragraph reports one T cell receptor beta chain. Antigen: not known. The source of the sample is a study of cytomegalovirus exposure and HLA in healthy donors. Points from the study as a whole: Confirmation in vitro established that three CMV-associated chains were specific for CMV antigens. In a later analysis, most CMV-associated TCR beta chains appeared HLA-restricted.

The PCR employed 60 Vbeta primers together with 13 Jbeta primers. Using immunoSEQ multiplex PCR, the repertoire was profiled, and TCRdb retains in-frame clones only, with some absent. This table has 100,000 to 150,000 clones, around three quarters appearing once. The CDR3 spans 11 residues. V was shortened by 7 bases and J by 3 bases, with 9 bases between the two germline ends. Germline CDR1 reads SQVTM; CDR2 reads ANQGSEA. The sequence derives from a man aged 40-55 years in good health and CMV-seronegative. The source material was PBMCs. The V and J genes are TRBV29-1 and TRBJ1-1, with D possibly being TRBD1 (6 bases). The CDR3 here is CSGQVHTEAFF. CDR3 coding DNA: TGCAGCGGACAGGTCCACACTGAAGCTTTCTTT. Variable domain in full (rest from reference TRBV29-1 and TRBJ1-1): SAVISQKPSRDICQRGTSLTIQCQVDSQVTMMFWYRQQPGQSLTLIATANQGSEATYESGFVIDKFPISRPNLTFSTLTVSNMSPEDSSIYLCSGQVHTEAFFGQGTRLTVV.